The entry below gives a single T cell receptor (beta chain) sequence along with its context. What it binds is unknown. The V and J ends lost 4 bases and 4 bases respectively, with 10 bases between them. The CDR3 is 14 residues long. Germline CDR1 SGHTA, CDR2 FQGTGA. The data were taken from a study of Tregs in tolerant kidney transplant recipients. Findings and caveats of the study: Tregs expanded with activated donor B cells seemed most donor-specific.

Sequencing was performed with immunoSEQ multiplex PCR; in TCRdb, only in-frame clones are kept and a portion is missing. Found here are around 43,000 clones, 75% to 95% of them singletons; the top ten hold about 0.71%. This rearrangement joins TRBV7-3 to TRBJ2-2; TRBD1 or TRBD2 may be the D gene (5 bases each). The material sequenced was Tregs from blood. This receptor was obtained from a human donor in good health. The DNA for the CDR3 is TGTGCCAGCAGCTACCTCGGGGCCACCGGGGAGCTGTTTTTT. This encodes CASSYLGATGELFF. Drawing the rest from reference TRBV7-3 and TRBJ2-2, the complete variable domain is GAGVSQTPSNKVTEKGKYVELRCDPISGHTALYWYRQSLGQGPEFLIYFQGTGAADDSGLPNDRFFAVRPEGSVSTLKIQRTERGDSAVYLCASSYLGATGELFFGEGSRLTVL.